These T cell receptor beta chains were read from a single sample in a study of T cell repertoires in cytomegalovirus infection. TCRdb ran MiXCR on the reads and lists one entry per CDR3 protein. Among fewer than 200,000 distinct CDR3 sequences listed, about 21% were seen once. The sequenced sample consisted of PBMCs. The receptors were gathered from a human donor in good health (CMV status not recorded). Some clones in this sample may be carry-over from other donors' samples. Both conserved end residues are part of each CDR3. D genes are given only for firm matches. Clone size is given for some rows only: seen once, a few or many times, or a class if the clone is expanded.

j_call: TRBJ1-2
d_call: .
clone_size: .
v_call: TRBV6-4
cdr3_aa: CASSAETGANYGYTF
cdr3_nt: TGTGCCAGCAGTGCCGAGACAGGCGCTAACTATGGCTACACCTTC

j_call: TRBJ2-7
d_call: .
clone_size: few
v_call: TRBV7-9
cdr3_aa: CASSVAGQGRHEQYF
cdr3_nt: TGTGCCAGCAGCGTAGCGGGACAGGGAAGGCACGAGCAGTACTTC

j_call: TRBJ1-2
d_call: .
clone_size: few
v_call: TRBV27
cdr3_aa: CASSLDTNTWVNYGYTF
cdr3_nt: TGTGCCAGCAGCTTAGACACTAATACTTGGGTTAACTATGGCTACACCTTC

j_call: TRBJ2-2
d_call: .
clone_size: .
v_call: TRBV24-1
cdr3_aa: CAIQINTGELFF
cdr3_nt: TGTGCCATCCAAATTAACACCGGGGAGCTGTTTTTT

j_call: TRBJ2-2
d_call: .
clone_size: few
v_call: TRBV6-5
cdr3_aa: CASGRDRGQLSGELFF
cdr3_nt: TGTGCCAGCGGCCGAGACCGGGGGCAACTATCCGGGGAGCTGTTTTTT

j_call: TRBJ1-2
d_call: TRBD1
clone_size: .
v_call: TRBV20-1
cdr3_aa: CSARTGTGAYGYTF
cdr3_nt: TGCAGTGCGAGAACCGGGACAGGGGCCTATGGCTACACCTTC

j_call: TRBJ2-5
d_call: .
clone_size: many
v_call: TRBV7-6
cdr3_aa: CASSSRDQETQYF
cdr3_nt: TGTGCCAGCAGCTCAAGAGATCAAGAGACCCAGTACTTC

j_call: TRBJ1-4
d_call: .
clone_size: few
v_call: TRBV6-1
cdr3_aa: CASSVLWGTNEKLFF
cdr3_nt: TGTGCCAGCAGTGTCCTATGGGGGACTAATGAAAAACTGTTTTTT

j_call: TRBJ1-1
d_call: .
clone_size: .
v_call: TRBV7-6
cdr3_aa: CASSWDITNTEAFF
cdr3_nt: TGTGCCAGCAGCTGGGACATTACGAACACTGAAGCTTTCTTT

j_call: TRBJ2-5
d_call: TRBD2
clone_size: .
v_call: TRBV28
cdr3_aa: CASSSPRGSGSGETQYF
cdr3_nt: TGTGCCAGCAGCTCTCCTCGGGGTAGCGGGAGTGGGGAGACCCAGTACTTC

j_call: TRBJ2-7
d_call: .
clone_size: once
v_call: TRBV28
cdr3_aa: CASSLESGNEQYF
cdr3_nt: TGTGCCAGCAGTTTAGAATCAGGCAACGAGCAGTACTTC

j_call: TRBJ1-2
d_call: .
clone_size: .
v_call: TRBV15
cdr3_aa: CATSRGAEGGYTF
cdr3_nt: TGTGCCACCAGCAGGGGGGCCGAGGGTGGCTACACCTTC

j_call: TRBJ2-7
d_call: .
clone_size: few
v_call: TRBV7-9
cdr3_aa: CASSLGSWDEQYF
cdr3_nt: TGTGCCAGCAGCTTAGGTTCATGGGACGAGCAGTACTTC

j_call: TRBJ2-3
d_call: .
clone_size: .
v_call: TRBV5-1
cdr3_aa: CASSIGTRTDTQYF
cdr3_nt: TGCGCCAGCAGCATCGGGACCCGCACAGATACGCAGTATTTT

j_call: TRBJ1-1
d_call: TRBD1
clone_size: many
v_call: TRBV12-3/TRBV12-4
cdr3_aa: CASKPGQGNTEAFF
cdr3_nt: TGTGCCAGCAAACCGGGACAGGGGAACACTGAAGCTTTCTTT

j_call: TRBJ2-3
d_call: TRBD1
clone_size: .
v_call: TRBV5-4
cdr3_aa: CASSLTGVFADTQYF
cdr3_nt: TGTGCCAGCAGCTTGACAGGGGTGTTCGCAGATACGCAGTATTTT

j_call: TRBJ2-2
d_call: .
clone_size: .
v_call: TRBV14
cdr3_aa: CASNQKMGTGELFF
cdr3_nt: TGTGCCAGCAACCAAAAGATGGGCACCGGGGAGCTGTTTTTT